These T cell receptor beta chains were read from a single sample in a study of OX40 agonist ivuxolimab in advanced cancers. Data came from immunoSEQ multiplex PCR; TCRdb stores just in-frame clones and leaves some out. The profile shows under 35,000 clones, over 75% of them singletons. The specimen comprised CD4+ or CD8+ T cells sorted from blood, sampled in a trial of the OX40 agonist ivuxolimab. Receptor source: an adult with an advanced solid tumor such as melanoma, head and neck, liver or kidney cancer. Each CDR3 is given with its conserved first and last residue. The D gene is left open where the match is weak. Clone size is not always given. Where it is, it says once, few, many or a class for expanded clones.

>TRBJ1-2|-|TRBD1|15|TRBV7-2
CASSSRDSGGEGYTF
TGTGCCAGCAGCTCCCGGGACAGTGGAGGTGAAGGCTACACCTTC
>TRBJ2-5|-|-|14|TRBV30
CAWSVGGGEETQYF
TGTGCCTGGAGTGTGGGGGGGGGCGAAGAGACCCAGTACTTC
>TRBJ1-1|-|-|14|TRBV30
CAWSVFTRNTEAFF
TGTGCCTGGAGTGTATTTACTAGGAACACTGAAGCTTTCTTT
>TRBJ1-1|-|TRBD1|20|TRBV5-1
CASSSGLNRGFNPMNTEAFF
TGCGCCAGCAGCTCCGGTCTTAACAGGGGGTTCAATCCAATGAACACTGAAGCTTTCTTT
>TRBJ1-3|-|-|16|TRBV15
CATSREGIRNLDTIYF
TGTGCCACCAGCAGAGAGGGTATCCGGAACCTCGACACCATATATTTT
>TRBJ1-4|-|-|15|TRBV11-2
CASSLSDRTNEKLFF
TGTGCCAGCAGCTTAAGTGACAGGACGAATGAAAAACTGTTTTTT
>TRBJ1-2|medium-sized|TRBD1|14|TRBV30
CAWSQGQGIFGYTF
TGTGCCTGGAGCCAAGGACAGGGGATTTTTGGCTACACCTTC
>TRBJ2-1|-|TRBD2|19|TRBV5-1
CASSLEGLAGGSGSMKQFF
TGCGCCAGCAGCTTGGAAGGACTAGCGGGGGGCTCAGGGTCCATGAAGCAGTTCTTC
>TRBJ2-7|-|-|16|TRBV4-1
CASSQEKAGQFYEQYF
TGCGCCAGCAGCCAAGAAAAGGCGGGACAGTTCTACGAGCAGTACTTC
>TRBJ1-2|-|TRBD1|16|TRBV19
CASSPKIKQGAVGYTF
TGTGCCAGCAGTCCAAAGATAAAACAGGGGGCGGTTGGCTACACCTTC
>TRBJ1-3|-|-|14|TRBV6-5
CASSYNGAGNTIYF
TGTGCCAGCAGTTACAACGGGGCAGGAAACACCATATATTTT
>TRBJ2-1|-|TRBD1|14|TRBV10-3
CAISQTGGDNEQFF
TGTGCCATCAGTCAGACAGGGGGTGACAATGAGCAGTTCTTC
>TRBJ1-2|-|-|15|TRBV29-1
CSVGTALAAHYGYTF
TGCAGCGTTGGGACGGCGTTGGCGGCACACTATGGCTACACCTTC
>TRBJ2-7|few|-|15|TRBV6-1
CASSVQGIQPYEQYF
TGTGCCAGCAGTGTGCAAGGGATACAACCCTACGAGCAGTACTTC
>TRBJ2-7|-|-|13|TRBV5-6
CASSYGPHYEQYF
TGTGCCAGCAGCTACGGACCCCACTACGAGCAGTACTTC
>TRBJ2-7|few|TRBD1|14|TRBV29-1
CSVEYGTGSYEQYF
TGCAGCGTTGAATATGGGACAGGATCCTACGAGCAGTACTTC
>TRBJ1-1|-|-|13|TRBV29-1
CSVYPDLNTEAFF
TGCAGCGTATACCCAGACTTGAACACTGAAGCTTTCTTT
>TRBJ2-2|-|-|20|TRBV19
CASSRPRRQTRTANTGELFF
TGTGCCAGTAGTCGCCCGCGGAGACAAACTCGGACAGCGAACACCGGGGAGCTGTTTTTT
>TRBJ1-6|-|-|13|TRBV5-5
CASSFTGYSPLHF
TGTGCCAGCAGCTTTACAGGGTATTCACCCCTCCACTTT
>TRBJ1-5|few|-|15|TRBV5-1
CASSLEGGSNQPQHF
TGCGCCAGCAGCTTGGAAGGAGGTAGCAATCAGCCCCAGCATTTT
>TRBJ2-7|-|TRBD1|14|TRBV19
CASSMGQGGYEQYF
TGTGCCAGTAGTATGGGACAGGGGGGGTACGAGCAGTACTTC
>TRBJ1-1|-|-|13|TRBV30
CAWSVSQNTEAFF
TGTGCCTGGAGTGTTTCCCAGAACACTGAAGCTTTCTTT
>TRBJ1-2|once|TRBD1|16|TRBV7-9
CASSPKDRESDYGYTF
TGTGCCAGCAGCCCCAAAGACAGGGAATCGGACTATGGCTACACCTTC
>TRBJ1-4|-|-|15|TRBV5-1
CASSFLATTNEKLFF
TGCGCCAGCAGCTTCTTGGCTACAACTAATGAAAAACTGTTTTTT
>TRBJ1-2|-|TRBD1|15|TRBV5-1
CASSSGDRGRDGYTF
TGCGCCAGCAGCTCTGGAGACAGGGGGCGGGATGGCTACACCTTC
>TRBJ2-6|-|-|13|TRBV29-1
CSVGSSGANVLTF
TGCAGCGTCGGGAGCTCTGGGGCCAACGTCCTGACTTTC
>TRBJ2-2|-|-|13|TRBV13
CASSPPWSGELFF
TGTGCCAGCAGCCCACCTTGGTCCGGGGAGCTGTTTTTT
>TRBJ1-6|-|-|14|TRBV2
CASRWGTLSSPLHF
TGTGCCAGCAGGTGGGGGACTCTGTCTTCACCCCTCCACTTT
>TRBJ2-7|once|-|14|TRBV4-2
CASSQDNPRGEQYF
TGTGCCAGCAGCCAAGACAACCCCCGGGGGGAGCAGTACTTC
>TRBJ1-2|-|-|14|TRBV4-1
CASSQVGGLYGYTF
TGCGCCAGCAGCCAAGTTGGGGGCCTCTATGGCTACACCTTC
>TRBJ2-5|-|TRBD2|19|TRBV10-2
CASSESNLAGGQPQETQYF
TGCGCCAGCAGTGAGTCGAACCTAGCGGGGGGCCAACCGCAAGAGACCCAGTACTTC
>TRBJ2-7|-|TRBD1|13|TRBV10-1
CASSPRDSYEQYF
TGCGCCAGCAGTCCCCGGGACAGCTACGAGCAGTACTTC
>TRBJ2-3|-|TRBD2|15|TRBV6-6
CASSYGLAATDTQYF
TGTGCCAGCAGTTACGGACTAGCGGCCACAGATACGCAGTATTTT
>TRBJ1-5|-|-|13|TRBV6-1
CASSERDAQPQHF
TGTGCCAGCAGTGAAAGGGATGCTCAGCCCCAGCATTTT
>TRBJ2-7|-|TRBD2|14|TRBV6-1
CASSNLAGVAEQYF
TGTGCCAGCAGTAATCTAGCGGGGGTCGCCGAGCAGTACTTC
>TRBJ1-3|-|TRBD1|16|TRBV30
CAWSRIRGQSGNTIYF
TGTGCCTGGAGTCGTATAAGGGGACAGAGTGGAAACACCATATATTTT
>TRBJ2-3|few|-|14|TRBV5-1
CASSLERPSDTQYF
TGCGCCAGCAGCTTGGAAAGGCCCTCAGATACGCAGTATTTT
>TRBJ1-2|-|-|15|TRBV28
CASSLGARRGYGYTF
TGTGCCAGCAGTTTGGGGGCCAGGAGAGGGTATGGCTACACCTTC
>TRBJ2-7|-|TRBD1|15|TRBV19
CASSSSPRGSYEQYF
TGTGCCAGTAGTAGCAGTCCCAGGGGGTCCTACGAGCAGTACTTC
>TRBJ1-5|-|-|9|TRBV20-1
CSAGNPQHF
TGCAGTGCTGGGAACCCCCAGCATTTT
>TRBJ1-1|-|-|14|TRBV7-2
CASSAQGRGTEAFF
TGTGCCAGCAGCGCCCAAGGGAGGGGCACTGAAGCTTTCTTT
>TRBJ1-3|-|-|15|TRBV5-8
CASSFQVLSGNTIYF
TGTGCCAGCAGCTTCCAGGTGCTCTCTGGAAACACCATATATTTT
>TRBJ2-7|-|-|15|TRBV11-3
CASSPHRGAAYEQYF
TGTGCCAGCAGCCCCCACCGGGGGGCGGCCTACGAGCAGTACTTC
>TRBJ1-5|-|-|17|TRBV5-6
CASSLSQGKERNQPQHF
TGTGCCAGCAGCTTAAGTCAGGGAAAGGAACGCAATCAGCCCCAGCATTTT
>TRBJ2-2|-|TRBD2|15|TRBV5-1
CASSFGSGGTGELFF
TGCGCCAGCAGCTTCGGTAGCGGGGGAACCGGGGAGCTGTTTTTT